The clone carrying this TCR beta chain appeared many times. Its antigen is undetermined. TCR beta CDR3 region amplification was performed from RNA transcripts. RT-PCR in the first round (using the HTBI primer set) targeted the TCR CDR3. TCRdb independently ran MiXCR on the multiplex PCR reads; one entry per CDR3 protein. Of more than 350,000 distinct CDR3 sequences listed, roughly 15% are singletons. Out of approximately 10 ml of fresh peripheral blood came the PBMCs. The data belong to a study of T cells in Graves' hyperthyroidism and ophthalmopathy. Study results and caveats: Appearing also in blood were most of the thyroid clonotypes expanded above 0.001. A 13 V-J model separated ophthalmopathy from stable hyperthyroidism.

Sample: blood. This receptor was obtained from a woman between 55 and 75 years old with Graves' ophthalmopathy.

The CDR3 DNA follows: TGCGCCAGCAGCTCCGGGACAGGGGGCTTGAGCTACACCTTC. Protein: CASSSGTGGLSYTF. This chain connects TRBV5-1 to TRBJ1-2, with 12 positions matching TRBD1. Trimming cost V 3 bases and J 9 bases; bases outside gene matches: 6. CDR3 length: 14 residues. Per the germline V gene, CDR1 is SGHRS and CDR2 is YFSETQ. The whole variable domain, filled in from reference TRBV5-1 and TRBJ1-2, reads KAGVTQTPRYLIKTRGQQVTLSCSPISGHRSVSWYQQTPGQGLQFLFEYFSETQRNKGNFPGRFSGRQFSNSRSEMNVSTLELGDSALYLCASSSGTGGLSYTFGSGTRLTVV.